These T cell receptor beta chains were read from a single sample in a study of blood T cell repertoires in COVID-19. Assay: immunoSEQ multiplex PCR; the TCRdb copy retains only in-frame clones and omits some. The repertoire includes roughly 62,000 clones, 65% to 85% of them detected once, and around 21% sits in the top ten. Sample: peripheral blood. These receptors all come from a woman older than 75 with active or convalescent COVID-19. CDR3s include the opening cysteine and the closing phenylalanine or tryptophan. A D gene is named only where the DNA matches it firmly. Size values are once, few and many counts, or a class for expanded clones, and some rows have none.

size | J | length | D | V | DNA | CDR3
- | TRBJ1-3 | 16 | - | TRBV18 | TGTGCCAGCTCACGAGAACAGGGCTCCTCTGGAAACACCATATATTTT | CASSREQGSSGNTIYF
few | TRBJ2-3 | 14 | TRBD1 | TRBV30 | TGTGCCTGGAGCCTAGGGGGCGGGTCAGATACGCAGTATTTT | CAWSLGGGSDTQYF
- | TRBJ2-1 | 15 | - | TRBV5-8 | TGTGCCAGCAGCTCCCGGGACACCTCCTACAATGAGCAGTTCTTC | CASSSRDTSYNEQFF
- | TRBJ2-5 | 14 | - | TRBV27 | TGTGCCAGCAGTTTAATGGGGGCAACGGAGACCCAGTACTTC | CASSLMGATETQYF
- | TRBJ1-2 | 17 | TRBD1 | TRBV10-3 | TGTGCCATCAGTGAGTCAATGAGGTACGGGACAGGCTATGGCTACACCTTC | CAISESMRYGTGYGYTF
- | TRBJ2-1 | 16 | - | TRBV4-1 | TGCGCCAGCAGCCAAGGAAGCCAGGGCGTGGGCAATGAGCAGTTCTTC | CASSQGSQGVGNEQFF
once | TRBJ2-2 | 15 | - | TRBV18 | TGTGCCAGCTCACCGAGGTATAACGATGGCGGGGAGCTGTTTTTT | CASSPRYNDGGELFF
- | TRBJ1-6 | 13 | - | TRBV6-6 | TGTGCCAGCGGGTGGCAGGGAGGTTCACCCCTCCACTTT | CASGWQGGSPLHF
- | TRBJ1-1 | 12 | - | TRBV3-1/TRBV3-2 | TGTGCCAGCAGCCTTTTACAGGGTGAAGCTTTCTTT | CASSLLQGEAFF
- | TRBJ1-2 | 13 | - | TRBV5-1 | TGCGCCAGCAGCGTAGGAGCCGGCTATGGCTACACCTTC | CASSVGAGYGYTF
- | TRBJ1-2 | 14 | - | TRBV7-9 | TGTGCCAGCAGCCCACAGGGAGAGGGCAGTGGCTACACCTTC | CASSPQGEGSGYTF
once | TRBJ1-2 | 12 | - | TRBV6-5 | TGTGCCAGCAGTCCCGTGTACTATGGCTACACCTTC | CASSPVYYGYTF
- | TRBJ2-1 | 16 | TRBD1 | TRBV10-2 | TGCGCCCGCAGTGAGTCCGGGCCAGGGGGCAAAAATGAGCAGTTCTTC | CARSESGPGGKNEQFF
- | TRBJ2-3 | 15 | - | TRBV6-5 | TGTGCCAGCAGTTACGGGGGGGCCAGGGCAGATACGCAGTATTTT | CASSYGGARADTQYF
- | TRBJ1-1 | 18 | - | TRBV11-2 | TGTGCCAGCAGCTTAGTGGGGTTGGGGCGGCGGAGGAACACTGAAGCTTTCTTT | CASSLVGLGRRRNTEAFF
- | TRBJ2-3 | 17 | TRBD2 | TRBV6-2/TRBV6-3 | TGTGCCAGCAGTTACTCCCCCTTAGCGGGGGAGGTAGATACGCAGTATTTT | CASSYSPLAGEVDTQYF
- | TRBJ2-5 | 14 | - | TRBV5-5 | TGTGCCAGCAGCTTGCAGTTCTCTGGAGAGACCCAGTACTTC | CASSLQFSGETQYF
- | TRBJ1-1 | 13 | - | TRBV5-1 | TGCGCCAGCAACCTTGGAAGAGGGACTGAAGCTTTCTTT | CASNLGRGTEAFF
- | TRBJ1-2 | 12 | - | TRBV19 | TGTGCCAGTTCTCTAGAGGGCTATGGCTACACCTTC | CASSLEGYGYTF
- | TRBJ1-4 | 17 | - | TRBV2 | TGTGCCAGCAGGGGACTTGAAGACAGTTGGGCTCGGGAAAAACTGTTTTTT | CASRGLEDSWAREKLFF
few | TRBJ2-3 | 16 | TRBD2 | TRBV18 | TGTGCCAGCTCAAGCTATGAGCGGGGGGTCTCAGATACGCAGTATTTT | CASSSYERGVSDTQYF
- | TRBJ1-6 | 17 | - | TRBV6-4 | TGTGCCAGCAGTGACTCGACGCGAGACAGTTATAATTCACCCCTCCACTTT | CASSDSTRDSYNSPLHF
- | TRBJ2-1 | 16 | TRBD2 | TRBV18 | TGTGCCAGCTCACCACCTAGCGGGGGGGCCTACAATGAGCAGTTCTTC | CASSPPSGGAYNEQFF
- | TRBJ2-5 | 19 | TRBD2 | TRBV4-2 | TGTGCCAGCAGCCAAGAACTAGCGGGGGGAGTGGTCCTTGGAGAGACCCAGTACTTC | CASSQELAGGVVLGETQYF
- | TRBJ2-5 | 19 | TRBD2 | TRBV5-1 | TGCGCCAGCAGCTTGGCCGTGACTAGCGGGGGCCGGTACCAAGAGACCCAGTACTTC | CASSLAVTSGGRYQETQYF
once | TRBJ1-1 | 14 | TRBD1 | TRBV5-5 | TGTGCCAGCAGCCCGAGGACAGGGCGTACTGAAGCTTTCTTT | CASSPRTGRTEAFF
- | TRBJ1-6 | 13 | - | TRBV6-5 | TGTGCCAGCAGTCAAAGGGCAGGGTTTCCCCTCCACTTT | CASSQRAGFPLHF
once | TRBJ2-2 | 18 | TRBD2 | TRBV5-4 | TGTGCCAGCAGCAATGGCCCGGGACTAGCGGGGGGGGCCGGGGAGCTGTTTTTT | CASSNGPGLAGGAGELFF
- | TRBJ1-6 | 16 | - | TRBV5-4 | TGTGCCAGCAGCCGTCGGGAGGGTTCCTATAATTCACCCCTCCACTTT | CASSRREGSYNSPLHF
- | TRBJ1-1 | 15 | - | TRBV29-1 | TGCAGCGTTGGAGGCAGATCTGCAAGGAACACTGAAGCTTTCTTT | CSVGGRSARNTEAFF
- | TRBJ2-1 | 15 | - | TRBV3-1/TRBV3-2 | TGTGCCAGCAACCCGCATGGAGGAGGCCGAAATGAGCAGTTCTTC | CASNPHGGGRNEQFF
- | TRBJ1-2 | 13 | - | TRBV7-3 | TGTGCCAGCAGCCCCGATAGGGGTCTGAGGTACACCTTC | CASSPDRGLRYTF
- | TRBJ2-6 | 19 | TRBD1 | TRBV18 | TGTGCCAGCTCACCACTCCCGGGACAGACCGGCTCTGGGGCCAACGTCCTGACTTTC | CASSPLPGQTGSGANVLTF
- | TRBJ2-5 | 15 | - | TRBV10-3 | TGTGCCTTTTCGCTTAGAGGACAGAGGCCAGAGACCCAGTACTTC | CAFSLRGQRPETQYF
- | TRBJ1-1 | 15 | TRBD1 | TRBV11-1 | TGTGCCAGCAGCTTAGGACAGGGAGAAATCACTGAAGCTTTCTTT | CASSLGQGEITEAFF
few | TRBJ2-7 | 16 | TRBD2 | TRBV5-1 | TGCGCCAGCAGCTTATTGGCGGCTAGCGGGGTCTACGAGCAGTACTTC | CASSLLAASGVYEQYF
- | TRBJ1-4 | 13 | - | TRBV10-3 | TGTGCCATCAGTGTACAGGGTAATGAAAAACTGTTTTTT | CAISVQGNEKLFF
- | TRBJ2-7 | 13 | - | TRBV5-4 | TGTGCCAGCAGCGCCGACAGAGCCTACGAGCAGTACTTC | CASSADRAYEQYF
- | TRBJ1-1 | 12 | - | TRBV19 | TGTGCCAGTACCCTAGGGGGCACTGAAGCTTTCTTT | CASTLGGTEAFF
- | TRBJ1-3 | 16 | TRBD1 | TRBV5-1 | TGCGCCAGCAGCGACCGCAGGGGGTCCTCTGGAAACACCATATATTTT | CASSDRRGSSGNTIYF
- | TRBJ1-2 | 14 | TRBD1 | TRBV9 | TGTGCCAGCAGTCCAACAGGGGGGGCCTATGGCTACACCTTC | CASSPTGGAYGYTF
- | TRBJ2-7 | 14 | - | TRBV29-1 | TGCAGCGTTGAAGTGCGGCCTGACTTCTACGAGCAGTACTTC | CSVEVRPDFYEQYF
- | TRBJ1-2 | 13 | TRBD1 | TRBV7-3 | TGTGCCAGCAGCGTTGGGACAGGGGACGGCTACACCTTC | CASSVGTGDGYTF
- | TRBJ1-4 | 15 | - | TRBV6-9 | TGTGCCAGCAGTAGGCCCGGAGGGCTTAATGAAAAACTGTTTTTT | CASSRPGGLNEKLFF
few | TRBJ1-1 | 14 | - | TRBV12-1 | TGTGCCAGCAGCTTTGCTGGGACAGGGGTGGCAGCTTTCTTT | CASSFAGTGVAAFF
- | TRBJ2-2 | 16 | - | TRBV7-2 | TGTGCCAGCAGCTTAGGGTCCACCGCGGACACCGGGGAGCTGTTTTTT | CASSLGSTADTGELFF
- | TRBJ1-2 | 12 | TRBD1 | TRBV29-1 | TGCAGCGTTACTCAAGGGGGCGATGGCTACACCTTC | CSVTQGGDGYTF
once | TRBJ2-7 | 19 | - | TRBV21-1 | TGTGCCAGCAGCAAAGGCTGGGGACTAGCGGGTTTTAGCTCCTACGAGCAGTACTTC | CASSKGWGLAGFSSYEQYF
- | TRBJ1-4 | 14 | - | TRBV3-1/TRBV3-2 | TGTGCCAGCAGCCAGGGCAGGTTTAATGAAAAACTGTTTTTT | CASSQGRFNEKLFF
- | TRBJ1-5 | 14 | - | TRBV18 | TGTGCCAGCTCACCAGGCGGGGGCAATCAGCCCCAGCATTTT | CASSPGGGNQPQHF
- | TRBJ2-1 | 15 | - | TRBV5-4 | TGTGCCAGCAGCTTGGGGGGACATGACTACAATGAGCAGTTCTTC | CASSLGGHDYNEQFF
- | TRBJ1-2 | 13 | - | TRBV12-5 | TGTGCTAGTGGTTTGGGACTGAGCTATGGCTACACCTTC | CASGLGLSYGYTF
- | TRBJ1-2 | 12 | - | TRBV7-9 | TGTGCCAGCAGCTTAGGCAGCTATGGCTACACCTTC | CASSLGSYGYTF
- | TRBJ1-5 | 13 | - | TRBV24-1 | TGTGCCACCAGTGATTCCGGGGGTCAGCCCCAGCATTTT | CATSDSGGQPQHF
few | TRBJ1-2 | 15 | - | TRBV5-1 | TGCGCCAGCAGCTTGGAGGCAGGATTCAGCTATGGCTACACCTTC | CASSLEAGFSYGYTF
few | TRBJ1-1 | 14 | TRBD1 | TRBV2 | TGTGCCAGCAGTGAGTCAGGGGGGTACACTGAAGCTTTCTTT | CASSESGGYTEAFF
few | TRBJ1-6 | 14 | - | TRBV2 | TGTGCCAGCAGTCGTCAGAGGGTTGAGTCACCCCTCCACTTT | CASSRQRVESPLHF
- | TRBJ1-1 | 14 | TRBD1 | TRBV5-1 | TGCGCCAGCAGCGTGACAGGGTCTGGAACTGAAGCTTTCTTT | CASSVTGSGTEAFF
few | TRBJ1-6 | 14 | - | TRBV5-4 | TGTGCCAGCAGCTTGGCAGGTTTAAAGTCACCCCTCCACTTT | CASSLAGLKSPLHF